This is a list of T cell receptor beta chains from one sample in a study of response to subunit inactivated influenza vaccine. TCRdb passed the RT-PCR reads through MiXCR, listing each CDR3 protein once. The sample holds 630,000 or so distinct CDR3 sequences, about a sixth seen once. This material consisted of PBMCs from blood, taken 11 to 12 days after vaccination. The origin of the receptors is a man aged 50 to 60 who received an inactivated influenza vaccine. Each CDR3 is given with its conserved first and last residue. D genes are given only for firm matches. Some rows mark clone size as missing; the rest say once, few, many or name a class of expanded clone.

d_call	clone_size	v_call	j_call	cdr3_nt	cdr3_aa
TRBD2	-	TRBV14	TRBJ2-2	TGTGCCAGCAGCGAACTAGCGGGATCCGGGGAGCTGTTTTTT	CASSELAGSGELFF
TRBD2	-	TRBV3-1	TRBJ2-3	TGTGCCAGCAGCCAACTGGGACTAGCGGGGGCCGATACGCAGTATTTT	CASSQLGLAGADTQYF
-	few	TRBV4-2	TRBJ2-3	TGTGCCAGCAGTACCTCTCTGGGGGGAAGTAGCACAGATACGCAGTATTTT	CASSTSLGGSSTDTQYF
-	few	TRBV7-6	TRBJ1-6	TGTGCCAGCAGCTTAGGTTTCGGCAGGTCCTATAATTCACCCCTCCACTTT	CASSLGFGRSYNSPLHF
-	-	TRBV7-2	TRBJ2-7	TGTGCCAGCAGCTTAATTGCGGGGGCCGGCGAGCAGTACTTC	CASSLIAGAGEQYF
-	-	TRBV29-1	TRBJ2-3	TGCAGCGTTGCCGAAGGGAGTACGGCAGATACGCAGTATTTT	CSVAEGSTADTQYF
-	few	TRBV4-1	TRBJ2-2	TGCGCCAGCAGCCAAGAGTGGCCAGGGCGGAACACCGGGGAGCTGTTTTTT	CASSQEWPGRNTGELFF
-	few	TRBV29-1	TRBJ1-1	TGCAGCGTTGAGGCAGGGGAGAACACTGAAGCTTTCTTT	CSVEAGENTEAFF
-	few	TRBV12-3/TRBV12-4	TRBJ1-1	TGTGCCAGCAGTCACTCCACACAGCTTGAAGCTTTCTTT	CASSHSTQLEAFF
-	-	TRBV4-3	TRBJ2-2	TGCGCCAGCAGCTTGAGACTTGCCGGGGAGCTGTTTTTT	CASSLRLAGELFF
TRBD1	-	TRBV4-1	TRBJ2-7	TGCGCCAGCAGCCATGCCGGGACAGGGGCGTACGAGCAGTACTTC	CASSHAGTGAYEQYF
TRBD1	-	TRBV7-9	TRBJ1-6	TGTGCCAGCAGCTTAGCGGGACAGGGAATCCTCCACTTT	CASSLAGQGILHF
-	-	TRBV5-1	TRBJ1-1	TGCGCCAGCAGCCAGGCGGGGGGGCGAATGAACACTGAAGCTTTCTTT	CASSQAGGRMNTEAFF
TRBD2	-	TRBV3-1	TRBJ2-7	TGTGCCAGCAGCCAACGGGGACTAGTGGAGCAGTACTTC	CASSQRGLVEQYF
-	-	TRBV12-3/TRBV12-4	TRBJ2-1	TGTGCCATCGACTCGGCATCCCACTTGGGGGCCAATGAGCAGTTCTTC	CAIDSASHLGANEQFF
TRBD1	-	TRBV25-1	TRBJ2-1	TGTGCCAGCGGGGGGACAGGGTACAATGAGCAGTTCTTC	CASGGTGYNEQFF
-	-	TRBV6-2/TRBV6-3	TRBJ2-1	TGTGCCAGCAGTGGCGTCGGGGTGATCCAGTTCTTC	CASSGVGVIQFF
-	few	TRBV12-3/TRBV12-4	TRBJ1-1	TGTGCCAGCAGTTTGGGGGCCAGCACTGAAGCTTTCTTT	CASSLGASTEAFF
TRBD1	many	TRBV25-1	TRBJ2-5	TGTGCCAGCAGTGAATATAGCGGGACAGGGGGGACCTTCCGGAGGGATCAAGAGACCCAGTACTTC	CASSEYSGTGGTFRRDQETQYF
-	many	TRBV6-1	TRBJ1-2	TGTGCCAGCAGGAGGGCAGTAGATGGCTACACCTTC	CASRRAVDGYTF
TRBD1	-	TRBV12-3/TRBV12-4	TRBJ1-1	TGTGCCAGCAGTCCCCCGACAGGGCGAAACACTGAAGCTTTCTTT	CASSPPTGRNTEAFF
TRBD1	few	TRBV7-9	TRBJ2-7	TGTGCCAGCAGCTTAGAACCCGGACAGGGGAAAGCCTACGAGCAGTACTTC	CASSLEPGQGKAYEQYF
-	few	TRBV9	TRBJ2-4	TGTGCCAGCAGCCCTGAAGACAGGAAAAACATTCAGTACTTC	CASSPEDRKNIQYF
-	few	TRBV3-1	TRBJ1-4	TGTGCCAGCAGCTTGGCGAGGACCGGGAATGAAAAACTGTTTTTT	CASSLARTGNEKLFF
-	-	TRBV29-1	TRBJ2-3	TGCAGCGTTGAAGAGGTCGTTGGCGGGAGAGGGGGTACGCAGTATTTT	CSVEEVVGGRGGTQYF
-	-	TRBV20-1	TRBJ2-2	TGCAGTGCTAAACTAGGAGGGGGGGCCGGGGAGCTGTTTTTT	CSAKLGGGAGELFF
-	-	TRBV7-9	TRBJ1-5	TGTGCCAGCAGCTTCGACGGGTCAAGCAATCAGCCCCAGCATTTT	CASSFDGSSNQPQHF
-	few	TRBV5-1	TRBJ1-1	TGCGCCAGCAGCTTGGGGAGACAGGTCGTCGGCACTGAAGCTTTCTTT	CASSLGRQVVGTEAFF
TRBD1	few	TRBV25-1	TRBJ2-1	TGTGCCAGCAGGGGAGGACAGGGTGCTTACAATGAGCAGTTCTTC	CASRGGQGAYNEQFF
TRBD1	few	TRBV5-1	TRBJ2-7	TGCGCCAGCAGCCCGGGACAGGGTATCGACGAGCAGTACTTC	CASSPGQGIDEQYF
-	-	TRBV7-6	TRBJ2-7	TGTGCCAGCAGCTTCGCCCCTGGGGACGAGCAGTACTTC	CASSFAPGDEQYF
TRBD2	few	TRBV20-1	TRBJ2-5	TGCAGTGCTGATGGACTAGCGGGAGATGGGGAGACCCAGTACTTC	CSADGLAGDGETQYF
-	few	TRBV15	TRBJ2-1	TGTGCCACCAGCAGAGATCGCGGAATCTACAATGAGCAGTTCTTC	CATSRDRGIYNEQFF
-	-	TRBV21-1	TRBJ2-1	TGTGCCAGCCCCTCGAGGACCCGGTCGGACAATGAGCAGTTCTTC	CASPSRTRSDNEQFF
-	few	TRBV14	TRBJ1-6	TGTGCCAGCAGCCGTCTGGACAGCGCCTATAATTCACCCCTCCACTTT	CASSRLDSAYNSPLHF
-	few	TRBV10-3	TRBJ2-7	TGTGCCATCAGTGAAGGTTCATCCTACGAGCAGTACTTC	CAISEGSSYEQYF
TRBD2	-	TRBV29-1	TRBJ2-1	TGCAGCGTCGCCAGGACTAGCGGGAGCTGGGATGAGCAGTTCTTC	CSVARTSGSWDEQFF
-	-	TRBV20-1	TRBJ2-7	TGCAGTGCTAGAGATGTCAGGCGCTACGAGCAGTACTTC	CSARDVRRYEQYF
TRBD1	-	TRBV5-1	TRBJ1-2	TGCGCCAGCACCAACCGGGACAGGGAGACTGGCTACACCTTC	CASTNRDRETGYTF
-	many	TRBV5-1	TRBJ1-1	TGCGCCAGCAGCTTGGCGCCGAACACTGAAGCTTTCTTT	CASSLAPNTEAFF
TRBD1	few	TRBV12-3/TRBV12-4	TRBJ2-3	TGTGCCAGCAGTCCCCCGGGACAGTATGTAGATACGCAGTATTTT	CASSPPGQYVDTQYF
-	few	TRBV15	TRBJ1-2	TGTGCCACCAGCAGAGATGGGGGTGGCTACACCTTC	CATSRDGGGYTF
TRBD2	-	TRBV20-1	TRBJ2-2	TGCAGTGCTAGACCATTACTAGCGGCGAACACCGGGGAGCTGTTTTTT	CSARPLLAANTGELFF
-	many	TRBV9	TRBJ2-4	TGTGCCAGCAGCGTTGGGGGGTATGGAAACATTCAGTACTTC	CASSVGGYGNIQYF
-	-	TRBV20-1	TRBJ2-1	TGCAGTGCTAATAAAGGGGGCGGGAGTTATATGGCCTACAATGAGCAGTTCTTC	CSANKGGGSYMAYNEQFF
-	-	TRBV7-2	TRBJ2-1	TGTGCCAGCAGCTTAGAAAAAAGCTCTTACAATGAGCAGTTCTTC	CASSLEKSSYNEQFF
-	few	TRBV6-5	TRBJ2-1	TGTGCCAGCAGTTACGCGGCTAGGGAGCGGAATGAGCAGTTCTTC	CASSYAARERNEQFF
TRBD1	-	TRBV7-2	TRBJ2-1	TGTGCCAGCAGGTACCAGACAGGGGGCACCTTCGGAGAGCAGTTCTTC	CASRYQTGGTFGEQFF
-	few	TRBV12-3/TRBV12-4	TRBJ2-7	TGTGCCAGCAGTTTAACGGGAAGGACCTACGAGCAGTACTTC	CASSLTGRTYEQYF
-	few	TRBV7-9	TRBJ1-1	TGTGCCAGCAGCCCCAGTTTAATCTTTGAAGCTTTCTTT	CASSPSLIFEAFF
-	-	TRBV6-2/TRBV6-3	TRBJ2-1	TGTGCCAGCAGTTACTCGCGCGAACAGCCCTACAATGAGCAGTTCTTC	CASSYSREQPYNEQFF
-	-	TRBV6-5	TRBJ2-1	TGTGCCAGCAGTTACTCTTCCCCGCACAATGAGCAGTTCTTC	CASSYSSPHNEQFF
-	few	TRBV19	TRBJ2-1	TGTGCCAGTACCCCGAGATTAAGCTCCTACAATGAGCAGTTCTTC	CASTPRLSSYNEQFF
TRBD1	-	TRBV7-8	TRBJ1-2	TGTGCCAGCAGCTCGGGACAGGCATACTATGGCTACACCTTC	CASSSGQAYYGYTF
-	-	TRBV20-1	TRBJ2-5	TGCAGTGCTAGGGGACCAGCACAAGATACCCAGTACTTC	CSARGPAQDTQYF
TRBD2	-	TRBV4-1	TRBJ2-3	TGCGCCAGCAGCCATAGCCTTGCACGGCGGGGGACAGATACGCAGTATTTT	CASSHSLARRGTDTQYF